This T cell receptor (beta chain) was recorded in a study of shared clonotypes between healthy human individuals. Across the whole study: Participating donors consisted of a couple of women and a few men aged 18 to 49.

Over several immunoSEQ plates, each subset's genomic DNA was distributed in even portions. Generated by immunoSEQ multiplex PCR, the TCRdb table keeps only in-frame clones and is missing some. The sample has approximately 2,300,000 clones, less than 95% seen once. CDR3 size: 15 residues. V gave up 8 bases and J gave up 2 bases, with 16 bases separating them. Per the germline V gene, CDR1 is MDHEN and CDR2 is SYDVKM. From CD4+ cells came CD45RA+ naive and CD45RA-negative memory subsets. The sample was naive CD4+ T cells from PBMCs. Subset meaning: CD45RA+ positively selected. This sequence was found in a man younger than 35 in good health. Some clones in this sample may be carry-over from other donors' samples. The rearrangement links TRBV28 to TRBJ1-5; possibly TRBD1 for D (5 bases). In DNA, the CDR3 is TGTGCCAGCCGCCTAGGGGCGGGGGGCAATCAGCCCCAGCATTTT. Protein sequence: CASRLGAGGNQPQHF.